The 19 T cell receptor beta chains below come from one sample, sequenced in a study of control samples from healthy donors and cancer patients. Produced via immunoSEQ multiplex PCR; TCRdb's table is partial and in-frame only. The table includes around 20,000 clones, more than 80% detected once. Sequencing was performed on PBMCs. The origin of the receptors is a man between 60 and 70 years old with head and neck cancer.

V and J are TRBV14 and TRBJ2-5, with D tentatively TRBD2 (6 bases). CDR1 SGHDN and CDR2 FVKESK come from the germline V gene. V was cut by 1 base and J by 5 bases, with 11 bases left in between. The CDR3 runs to 14 residues. Here the CDR3 reads CASSQAGVGETQYF. CDR3 nucleotide sequence: TGTGCCAGCAGCCAAGCGGGAGTGGGGGAGACCCAGTACTTC.

This clone has only a few counts. The chain has TRBV5-1 and TRBJ2-7, with a weak D call TRBD2 (5 bases). V was shortened by 4 bases and J by 1 base, with 12 bases between the two germline ends. The length of the CDR3 is 14 residues. Germline CDR1 and CDR2: SGHRS and YFSETQ. CDR3 DNA sequence: TGCGCCAGCAGCGACGGCGGGTTTTCCTACGAGCAGTACTTC. Amino acids: CASSDGGFSYEQYF.

The chain carries TRBV18 and TRBJ2-3; TRBD2 matches at 7 bases. The CDR3 spans 13 residues. The ends lost 4 bases at V and 3 bases at J; junction bases unmatched: 1. Germline V gene data show CDR1 as KGHSH and CDR2 as LQKENI. In DNA, the CDR3 is TGTGCCAGCTCACTGGGAGGGACAGATACGCAGTATTTT. Its translation: CASSLGGTDTQYF.

The V gene is TRBV14, the J gene TRBJ1-1, with no clear D. Looked up from germline, CDR1 is SGHDN and CDR2 is FVKESK. The V and J ends lost 0 bases and 9 bases respectively, with 20 bases between them. This CDR3 has 16 residues. CDR3 DNA sequence: TGTGCCAGCAGCCAAGATCGAGTATTAGAGTTCATCAAAGCTTTCTTT. Residues: CASSQDRVLEFIKAFF.

This clone was recorded once. The V gene is TRBV5-1, the J gene TRBJ1-6; a possible D gene is TRBD1 (5 bases). V was clipped by 6 bases and J by 5 bases, with 15 bases between them. The length of the CDR3 is 15 residues. Germline CDR1 reads SGHRS; CDR2 reads YFSETQ. The CDR3 spells CASTPIGADNSPLHF. The DNA of the CDR3 is TGCGCCAGCACCCCGATCGGGGCGGATAATTCACCCCTCCACTTT.

V is TRBV5-6 and J is TRBJ1-6, with D tentatively TRBD1 (6 bases). The CDR3 has 16 residues. Germline CDR1 SGHDT, CDR2 YYEEEE. The V end was cut by 6 bases, the J end by 4 bases, with 17 bases between. The CDR3 sequence is CASTLGGAVYNSPLHF. The CDR3 DNA follows: TGTGCCAGCACCCTGGGGGGGGCGGTGTATAATTCACCCCTCCACTTT.

This chain links TRBV4-2 with TRBJ2-7; 10 nucleotides match TRBD1. V lost 1 base and J lost 2; bases outside the gene matches: 14. CDR1 LGHNA and CDR2 YNFKEQ come from the germline V gene. The CDR3 consists of 19 residues. CDR3 nucleotides: TGTGCCAGCAGCCAAGCCTTACAATCCGGGACAGGGGAGCCCTACGAGCAGTACTTC. It encodes CASSQALQSGTGEPYEQYF.

The chain combines TRBV7-8 with TRBJ1-1, with D possibly TRBD1 on 5 matching bases. The CDR3 spans 15 residues. V lost 3 bases and J lost 8, with 19 bases in between. CDR1 and CDR2 from the germline V gene are SGHVS and FQNEAQ. The CDR3 coding sequence is TGTGCCAGCAGCTTCAGCCAAGGGGTGGCCGAGGAAGCTTTCTTT. Translated, it gives CASSFSQGVAEEAFF.

The gene calls are TRBV3-1 (or the pseudogene TRBV3-2) and TRBJ1-5; a weak D match, TRBD1 (5 bases). Trimming shortened V by 6 bases and J by 12 bases, and 15 bases separated the two germline ends. The CDR3 has 12 residues. Germline values: CDR1 LGHDT, CDR2 YNNKEL (reference sequence). CDR3 residues: CASSLGSGGQHF. The CDR3 DNA is TGTGCCAGCAGTCTTGGTAGTGGGGGCCAGCATTTT.

This sequence joins TRBV19 and TRBJ2-5; D is possibly TRBD2 (7 bases). Germline lookup yields CDR1 LNHDA and CDR2 SQIVND (reference sequence). V lost 6 bases and J lost 9, with 26 bases in between. This CDR3 comprises 16 residues. The CDR3 nucleotides are TGTGCCAGTAGCAAAGGCCTGGGGGGCGGGGGCGAGCCCCAGTACTTC. Translated, it gives CASSKGLGGGGEPQYF.

V gene TRBV6-6 combines with J gene TRBJ2-7; TRBD1 agrees at 7 bases. V shed 0 bases and J 2 bases; nucleotides not matched to a gene: 1. CDR3 length equals 14 residues. Germline values: CDR1 MNHNY, CDR2 SVGAGI (reference sequence). In nucleotides, the CDR3 is TGTGCCAGCAGTTACTCCGGGACAGCCTACGAGCAGTACGTC. Its protein product is CASSYSGTAYEQYV.

The chain uses TRBV19 and TRBJ2-1, with D perhaps TRBD1 (6 bases). This CDR3 is 15 amino acids long. The V end was cut by 0 bases, the J end by 2 bases, with 8 bases between. From germline, CDR1 is LNHDA and CDR2 SQIVND (reference sequence). The CDR3 protein is CASSIDGGPYNEQFF. CDR3 DNA sequence: TGTGCCAGTAGTATAGATGGGGGCCCCTACAATGAGCAGTTCTTC.

The chain has TRBV29-1 and TRBJ2-3; 8 nucleotides match TRBD1. There are 15 residues in the CDR3. V dropped 6 bases and J dropped 1; count of bases not matched to a gene: 9. CDR1 is SQVTM, CDR2 ANQGSEA, per germline. The DNA for the CDR3 is TGCAGCGTGGAAAGACAGGGGTGGGGCACAGATACGCAGTATTTT. This gives the protein CSVERQGWGTDTQYF.

This rearrangement joins TRBV6-6 to TRBJ1-2; D remains unclear. The ends were cut back, 5 bases at V and 6 bases at J, with 13 bases in the middle. This CDR3 spans 13 amino acids. Germline V lookup: CDR1 MNHNY, CDR2 SVGAGI (reference sequence). The CDR3 coding sequence is TGTGCCAGCAGTCCCCGTGGGGTTGATGGCTACACCTTC. Translated: CASSPRGVDGYTF.

V and J are TRBV5-6 and TRBJ1-3; no definite D call. V was clipped by 4 bases and J by 1 base, with 9 bases between them. CDR1 SGHDT and CDR2 YYEEEE come from the germline V gene. The CDR3 is 14 amino acids. CDR3 sequence (DNA): TGTGCCAGCAGCCAGCCAGGATCTGGAAACACCATATATTTT. Translation gives CASSQPGSGNTIYF.

V usage is TRBV10-1 and J usage is TRBJ2-2, with 7 bases aligning to TRBD1. The CDR3 has 13 residues. From germline, CDR1 is WNHNN and CDR2 SYGVQD (reference sequence). The V segment lost 6 bases and the J segment 7 bases; nucleotides outside the gene matches: 5. CDR3 amino acids: CASREGGIGELFF. DNA of the CDR3: TGCGCCAGCAGAGAAGGGGGCATCGGGGAGCTGTTTTTT.

The rearrangement links TRBV15 to TRBJ2-1; weak D call: TRBD2 (5 bases). Germline lookup yields CDR1 LNHNV and CDR2 YYDKDF (reference sequence). Between the trimmed V and J ends, which lost 4 bases and 0 bases, there was a span of 7 bases. The CDR3 is 14 amino acids. The CDR3 nucleotides read TGTGCCACCAGCAAGCGGAGCTCCTACAATGAGCAGTTCTTC. The encoded protein is CATSKRSSYNEQFF.

This rearrangement joins TRBV20-1 to TRBJ2-1, with a tentative D call TRBD1 (7 bases). From germline, CDR1 is DFQATT and CDR2 SNEGSKA (reference sequence). The CDR3 spans 14 residues. V lost 3 bases and J lost 7, with 16 bases in between. The CDR3 DNA sequence: TGCAGTGCTAGTCGGGCAGGGGGGATTAATGAGCAGTTCTTC. Protein product: CSASRAGGINEQFF.

The J gene is TRBJ1-1, the V gene TRBV11-2, with TRBD1 matching over 7 bases. This CDR3 comprises 14 residues. Germline V CDR1 and CDR2: SGHAT, FQNNGV. V was clipped by 5 bases and J by 4 bases; unmatched bases: 7. In nucleotides, the CDR3 is TGTGCCAGCAGCACTTTACAGGGGAGCACTGAAGCTTTCTTT. This codes for CASSTLQGSTEAFF. Filled out from reference TRBV11-2 and TRBJ1-1, the complete variable domain reads EAGVAQSPRYKIIEKRQSVAFWCNPISGHATLYWYQQILGQGPKLLIQFQNNGVVDDSQLPKDRFSAERLKGVDSTLKIQPAKLEDSAVYLCASSTLQGSTEAFFGQGTRLTVV.